This T cell receptor (beta chain) was profiled in a study of blood T cells in healthy people across ages. Points on this clonotype: Antigen unknown.

Staff drew about 10 milliliters of peripheral blood from each donor. PBMCs numbering at least 7 million were isolated per sample. V was pared by 6 bases and J by 2 bases, with 8 bases of the junction left unmatched. Germline assignment: CDR1 LGHNA and CDR2 YNFKEQ. This CDR3 is 15 amino acids long. Alongside a J-beta primer mix, a sample-barcoded 5' primer served in a second PCR lasting roughly 7 to 12 cycles. TCRdb re-derived calls from the 5' RACE reads in MiXCR, one entry per CDR3 protein. The table lists 1.8 million or so distinct CDR3 sequences, around 40% of them singletons. Points from the study as a whole: Investigators viewed diversity estimates from one million T cells as underestimates, the study reported.

The source material was blood. The J gene is TRBJ2-5, the V gene TRBV4-2, with TRBD2 matching 8 bases. This clonotype was sampled from a human donor in good health. In nucleotides, the CDR3 is TGTGCCAGCAGTCGACAGCGGGGGCCGCAAGAGACCCAGTACTTC. This translates into CASSRQRGPQETQYF.